A selection of T cell receptor beta chains follows, all from one sample in a study of T cells in Graves' hyperthyroidism and ophthalmopathy. TCRdb re-called the multiplex PCR reads through MiXCR, storing one row per CDR3 protein. The table shows 450,000 to 500,000 distinct CDR3 sequences, with 20% to 25% occurring only once. The sequenced sample was blood. The receptors originated from a woman aged 70-85 years with Graves' ophthalmopathy. CDR3s include the opening cysteine and the closing phenylalanine or tryptophan. D genes are given only for firm matches. The size entry is marked missing in some rows and otherwise reads once, few, many or a size class.

many,TRBJ1-2,TRBV12-3/TRBV12-4,NA,TGTGCCAGCAGTTTAGATCACAACTATGGCTACACCTTC,CASSLDHNYGYTF
few,TRBJ2-3,TRBV30,NA,TGTGCCTGGGGGGTAGTAGATACGCAGTATTTT,CAWGVVDTQYF
many,TRBJ1-2,TRBV2,NA,TGTGCCAGCAGCCTAACGCGCCTCGGCTACACCTTC,CASSLTRLGYTF
NA,TRBJ1-1,TRBV18,TRBD1,TGTGCCAGCTCATTCCCCGGGACAGGGGGTGGGACTGAAGCTTTCTTT,CASSFPGTGGGTEAFF
many,TRBJ1-5,TRBV6-1,TRBD1,TGTGCCAGCAGTTTGACAGGGGGCAATAGCAATCAGCCCCAGCATTTT,CASSLTGGNSNQPQHF
few,TRBJ1-1,TRBV12-3/TRBV12-4,NA,TGTGCCAGCAGTTCTGGGCGTAGCACTGAAGCTTTCTTT,CASSSGRSTEAFF
NA,TRBJ2-7,TRBV28,TRBD2,TGTGCCAGCAGTTTACACGGACTAGCGGGCCTTTACGAGCAGTACTTC,CASSLHGLAGLYEQYF
NA,TRBJ1-2,TRBV19,NA,TGTGCCAGTAGTATAGCTACTAACTATGGCTACACCTTC,CASSIATNYGYTF
few,TRBJ1-1,TRBV3-1,NA,TGTGCCAGCAGCCAAGACGGTTCGGGCAGGAACACTGAAGCTTTCTTT,CASSQDGSGRNTEAFF
many,TRBJ2-3,TRBV20-1,NA,TGCAGTGCTCTTCTGCTGAATACGCAGTATTTT,CSALLLNTQYF
few,TRBJ2-7,TRBV12-3/TRBV12-4,NA,TGTGCCAGCAGTTTACGACCAGGATACGAGCAGTACTTC,CASSLRPGYEQYF
NA,TRBJ2-2,TRBV18,NA,TGTGCCAGCTCACCAGGAATCTCGAACACCGGGGAGCTGTTTTTT,CASSPGISNTGELFF
many,TRBJ2-2,TRBV2,NA,TGTGCCAGCAGTGAGTGGGTCGGCACCGGGGAGCTGTTTTTT,CASSEWVGTGELFF
NA,TRBJ1-2,TRBV5-4,NA,TGTGCCAGCAGCCCCGGGAATTTTGCCTATGGCTACACCTTC,CASSPGNFAYGYTF
few,TRBJ2-1,TRBV6-1,TRBD2,TGTGCCAGCAGTGGGTTAGCGGGGAGCTCCTACAATGAGCAGTTCTTC,CASSGLAGSSYNEQFF
many,TRBJ1-6,TRBV6-5,NA,TGTGCCAGCAGTTACACAGACAGGAGATCACCCCTCCACTTT,CASSYTDRRSPLHF
many,TRBJ2-5,TRBV20-1,NA,TGCAGTGCTAGAGATATGGGGGAGGAGACCCAGTACTTC,CSARDMGEETQYF
many,TRBJ2-5,TRBV7-8,NA,TGTGCCAGCAGCGCAGTATTTGGGGAGACCCAGTACTTC,CASSAVFGETQYF
NA,TRBJ1-1,TRBV6-1,NA,TGTGCCAGCAGTGAAATAAAGGGCACTGAAGCTTTCTTT,CASSEIKGTEAFF
many,TRBJ2-1,TRBV5-1,TRBD2,TGCGCCAGCAGCTTCACTAGCGACAATGAGCAGTTCTTC,CASSFTSDNEQFF
NA,TRBJ1-2,TRBV5-5,NA,TGTGCCAGCAGGTTGTGGGAGAGCTATGGCTACACCTTC,CASRLWESYGYTF
NA,TRBJ2-7,TRBV3-1,NA,TGTGCCAGCAGCCAAGAGTTCGAGCAGTACTTC,CASSQEFEQYF
few,TRBJ2-7,TRBV10-1,TRBD2,TGCGCCAGCAGTCGCAACGCGGGACTACAGGACGAGCAGTACTTC,CASSRNAGLQDEQYF
NA,TRBJ2-1,TRBV7-3,TRBD2,TGTGCCAGCAGCTTTCCGCTAGCGGGGGGGTTGGTTGGGCAGTTCTTC,CASSFPLAGGLVGQFF
few,TRBJ1-1,TRBV20-1,NA,TGCAGTGCTAGAGGGTTAGCTTTGCCCCTGAACACTGAAGCTTTCTTT,CSARGLALPLNTEAFF
many,TRBJ2-5,TRBV2,NA,TGTGCCAGCAGCCGCGAAGAGACCCAGTACTTC,CASSREETQYF
many,TRBJ1-1,TRBV28,NA,TGTGCCAGCCTTCGCCGAGTCGGCCGGAACACTGAAGCTTTCTTT,CASLRRVGRNTEAFF
few,TRBJ2-1,TRBV4-3,NA,TGCGCCAGCAGCCAAGATGGGGTACGTCAGAATGAGCAGTTCTTC,CASSQDGVRQNEQFF
few,TRBJ2-7,TRBV6-1,TRBD2,TGTGCCAGCACCACGCGCCGGGCGGGAGCTAGCTCCTACGAGCAGTACTTC,CASTTRRAGASSYEQYF
once,TRBJ2-1,TRBV4-1,TRBD2,TGCGCCAGCAGCCAAGAGGCAGCGGGAGTGGGGTATGAGCAGTTCTTC,CASSQEAAGVGYEQFF
NA,TRBJ2-2,TRBV3-1,NA,TGTGCCAGCAGCCAAGGAGGCAGGGAACTGTTTTTT,CASSQGGRELFF
NA,TRBJ1-4,TRBV13,NA,TGTGCCAGCAGCTTACGGCAGGGGCATGCTAATGAAAAACTGTTTTTT,CASSLRQGHANEKLFF
NA,TRBJ1-6,TRBV11-3,NA,TGTGCCAGCAGCTTCGACAGCAGTTCACCCCTCCACTTT,CASSFDSSSPLHF
many,TRBJ1-1,TRBV28,NA,TGTGCCAGCAGTTTAGAGGCAATGAACACTGAAGCTTTCTTT,CASSLEAMNTEAFF
NA,TRBJ1-4,TRBV12-3/TRBV12-4,NA,TGTGCCAGCAGTTTAGACAGGGTGACTGAAAAACTGTTTTTT,CASSLDRVTEKLFF
NA,TRBJ2-7,TRBV12-3/TRBV12-4,NA,TGTGCCAGCGCGTATAGGACGGCAGTCTACGAGCAGTACTTC,CASAYRTAVYEQYF
few,TRBJ1-2,TRBV30,NA,TGTGCCTGGAAGACAGGCCGGTGGGACTATGGCTACACCTTC,CAWKTGRWDYGYTF